This is a list of T cell receptor beta chains from one sample in a study of beta chain features in type 1 diabetes. Measured with immunoSEQ multiplex PCR; TCRdb has only the in-frame clones, and not every one. Of more than 300,000 clones detected, less than 10% appear once; the ten largest clones hold less than 0.45%. Input material: central memory CD4+ T cells from blood. These receptors all come from a woman aged 18-35 years in good health. CDR3s include the opening cysteine and the closing phenylalanine or tryptophan. A D gene is named only where the DNA matches it firmly.

D: -; V: TRBV23-1; J: TRBJ2-1; CDR3: CASSQSMGENDNEQFF
D: TRBD2; V: TRBV7-2; J: TRBJ2-3; CDR3: CASSPRGASGGTQYF
D: -; V: TRBV27; J: TRBJ1-5; CDR3: CASSFIDQPQHF
D: TRBD2; V: TRBV7-8; J: TRBJ2-7; CDR3: CASSPGTSGNHEQYF
D: -; V: TRBV29-1; J: TRBJ1-1; CDR3: CSAGGGQGMNTEAFF
D: -; V: TRBV9; J: TRBJ2-1; CDR3: CASSVDRDHQFF
D: -; V: TRBV10-3; J: TRBJ2-6; CDR3: CAISESGRSSGANVLTF
D: -; V: TRBV29-1; J: TRBJ2-5; CDR3: CSVVGGAGMETQYF
D: -; V: TRBV25-1; J: TRBJ2-5; CDR3: CASSAAGAWETQYF
D: -; V: TRBV19; J: TRBJ1-1; CDR3: CASSSNMNTEAFF
D: -; V: TRBV15; J: TRBJ2-3; CDR3: CATSRDSDTQYF